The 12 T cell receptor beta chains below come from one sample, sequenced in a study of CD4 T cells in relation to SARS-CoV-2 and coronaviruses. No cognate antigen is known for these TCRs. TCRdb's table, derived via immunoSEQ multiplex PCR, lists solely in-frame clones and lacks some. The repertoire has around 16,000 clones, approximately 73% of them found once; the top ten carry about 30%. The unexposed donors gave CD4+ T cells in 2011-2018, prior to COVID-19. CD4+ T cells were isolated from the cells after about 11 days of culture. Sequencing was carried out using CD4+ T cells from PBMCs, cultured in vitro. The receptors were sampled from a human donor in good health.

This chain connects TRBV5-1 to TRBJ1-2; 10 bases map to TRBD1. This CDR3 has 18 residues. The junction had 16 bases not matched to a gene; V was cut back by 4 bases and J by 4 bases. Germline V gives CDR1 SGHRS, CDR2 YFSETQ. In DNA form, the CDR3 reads TGCGCCAGCAGCCCAGACAGGGGGCGTTCCGAAACCTCCTATGGCTACACCTTC. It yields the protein CASSPDRGRSETSYGYTF.

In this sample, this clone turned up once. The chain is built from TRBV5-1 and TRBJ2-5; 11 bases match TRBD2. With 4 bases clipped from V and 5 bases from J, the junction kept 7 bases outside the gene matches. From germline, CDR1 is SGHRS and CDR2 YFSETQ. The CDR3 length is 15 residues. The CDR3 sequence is CASSPVAGGEETQYF. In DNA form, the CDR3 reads TGCGCCAGCAGCCCAGTAGCGGGAGGGGAGGAGACCCAGTACTTC.

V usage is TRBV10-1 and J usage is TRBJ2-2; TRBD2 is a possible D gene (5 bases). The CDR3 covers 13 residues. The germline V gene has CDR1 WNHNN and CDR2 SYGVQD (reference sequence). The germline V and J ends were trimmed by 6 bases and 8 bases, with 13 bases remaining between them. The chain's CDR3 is CASSPWEQGELFF. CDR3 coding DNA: TGCGCCAGCAGCCCGTGGGAGCAGGGGGAGCTGTTTTTT.

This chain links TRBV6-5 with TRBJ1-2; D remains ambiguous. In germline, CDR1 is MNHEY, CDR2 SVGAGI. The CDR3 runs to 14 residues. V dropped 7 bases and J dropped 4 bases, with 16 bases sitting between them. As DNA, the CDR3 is TGTGCCAGCAACGTAGGGTTTCCTGCCTATGGCTACACCTTC. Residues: CASNVGFPAYGYTF.

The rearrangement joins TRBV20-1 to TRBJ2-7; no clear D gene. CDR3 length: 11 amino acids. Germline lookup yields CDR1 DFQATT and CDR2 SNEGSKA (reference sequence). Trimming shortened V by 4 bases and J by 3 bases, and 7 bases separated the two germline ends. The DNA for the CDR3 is TGCAGTGCTACGACCCACTACGAGCAGTACTTC. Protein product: CSATTHYEQYF.

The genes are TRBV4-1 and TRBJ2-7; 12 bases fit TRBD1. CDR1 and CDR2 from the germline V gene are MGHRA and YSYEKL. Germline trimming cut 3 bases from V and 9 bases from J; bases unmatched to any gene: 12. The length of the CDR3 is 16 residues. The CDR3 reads CASSQSPGQGAGAQYF. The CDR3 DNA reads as TGCGCCAGCAGCCAGTCTCCGGGACAGGGGGCCGGCGCGCAGTACTTC.

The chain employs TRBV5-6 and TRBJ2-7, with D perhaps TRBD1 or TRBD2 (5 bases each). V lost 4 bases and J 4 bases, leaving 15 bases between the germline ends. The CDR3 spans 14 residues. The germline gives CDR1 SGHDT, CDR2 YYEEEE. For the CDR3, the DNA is TGTGCCAGCAGCCGAGACAGAGGGAATTACGAGCAGTACTTC. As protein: CASSRDRGNYEQYF. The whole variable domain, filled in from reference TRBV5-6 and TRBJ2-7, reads DAGVTQSPTHLIKTRGQQVTLRCSPKSGHDTVSWYQQALGQGPQFIFQYYEEEERQRGNFPDRFSGHQFPNYSSELNVNALLLGDSALYLCASSRDRGNYEQYFGPGTRLTVT.

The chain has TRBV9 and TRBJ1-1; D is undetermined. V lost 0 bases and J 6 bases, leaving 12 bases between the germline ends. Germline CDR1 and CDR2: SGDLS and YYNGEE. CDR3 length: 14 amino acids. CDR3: CASSVVTTFAEAFF. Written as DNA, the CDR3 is TGTGCCAGCAGCGTAGTTACGACTTTCGCTGAAGCTTTCTTT.

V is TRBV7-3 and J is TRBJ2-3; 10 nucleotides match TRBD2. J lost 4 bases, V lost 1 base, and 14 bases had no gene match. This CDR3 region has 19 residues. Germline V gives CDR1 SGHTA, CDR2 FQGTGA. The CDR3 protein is CASSLKPIPGLARSDTQYF. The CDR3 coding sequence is TGTGCCAGCAGCTTAAAGCCGATTCCGGGACTAGCGAGATCAGATACGCAGTATTTT.

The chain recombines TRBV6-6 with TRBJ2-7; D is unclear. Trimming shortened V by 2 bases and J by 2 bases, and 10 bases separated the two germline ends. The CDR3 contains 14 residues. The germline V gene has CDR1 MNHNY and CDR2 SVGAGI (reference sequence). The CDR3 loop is CASSYGVGAYEQYF. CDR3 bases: TGTGCCAGCAGTTACGGCGTTGGGGCCTACGAGCAGTACTTC.

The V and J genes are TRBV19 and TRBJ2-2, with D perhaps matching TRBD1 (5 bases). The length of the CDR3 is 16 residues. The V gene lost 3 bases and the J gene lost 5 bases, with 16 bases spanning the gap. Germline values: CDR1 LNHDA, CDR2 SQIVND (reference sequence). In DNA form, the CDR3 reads TGTGCCAGTAGTATCCCCAGTGGTAGACAGACCGGGGAGCTGTTTTTT. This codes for CASSIPSGRQTGELFF.

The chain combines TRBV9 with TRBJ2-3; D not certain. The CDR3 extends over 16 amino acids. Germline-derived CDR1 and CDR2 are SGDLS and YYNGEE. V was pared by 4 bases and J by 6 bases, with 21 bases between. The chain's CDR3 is CASSSFPAIPTDTQYF. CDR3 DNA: TGTGCCAGCAGCTCCTTCCCTGCGATCCCAACGGATACGCAGTATTTT.